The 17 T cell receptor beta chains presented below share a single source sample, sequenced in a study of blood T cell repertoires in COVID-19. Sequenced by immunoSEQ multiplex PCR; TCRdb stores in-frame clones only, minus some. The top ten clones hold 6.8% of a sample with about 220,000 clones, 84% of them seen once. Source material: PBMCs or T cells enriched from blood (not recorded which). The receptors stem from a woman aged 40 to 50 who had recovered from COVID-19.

The CDR3 DNA reads TGTGCCAGCAGCCTGGGACAGGCCATGGGCAATGAGCAGTTCTTC. This codes for CASSLGQAMGNEQFF. This chain joins TRBV7-7 and TRBJ2-1; TRBD1 aligns across 8 bases. In germline, CDR1 is SSHAT, CDR2 FNYEAQ (reference sequence). J was trimmed by 6 bases and V by 5 bases; bases with no gene match: 9. This CDR3 has 15 amino acids. Together with reference TRBV7-7 and TRBJ2-1, the CDR3 gives the full variable domain: GAGVSQSPRYKVTKRGQDVTLRCDPISSHATLYWYQQALGQGPEFLTYFNYEAQPDKSGLPSDRFSAERPEGSISTLTIQRTEQRDSAMYRCASSLGQAMGNEQFFGPGTRLTVL.

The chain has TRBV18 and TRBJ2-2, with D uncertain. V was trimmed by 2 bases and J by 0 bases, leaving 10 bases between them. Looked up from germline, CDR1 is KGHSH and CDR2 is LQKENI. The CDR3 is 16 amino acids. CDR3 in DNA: TGTGCCAGCTCACCAGAGATGTTCGCGAACACCGGGGAGCTGTTTTTT. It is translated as CASSPEMFANTGELFF.

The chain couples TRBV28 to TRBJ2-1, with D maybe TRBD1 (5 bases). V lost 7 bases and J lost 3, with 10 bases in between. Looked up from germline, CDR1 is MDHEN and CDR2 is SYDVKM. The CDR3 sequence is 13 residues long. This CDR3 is CASMRQNYNEQFF. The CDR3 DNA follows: TGTGCCAGCATGCGACAGAACTACAATGAGCAGTTCTTC.

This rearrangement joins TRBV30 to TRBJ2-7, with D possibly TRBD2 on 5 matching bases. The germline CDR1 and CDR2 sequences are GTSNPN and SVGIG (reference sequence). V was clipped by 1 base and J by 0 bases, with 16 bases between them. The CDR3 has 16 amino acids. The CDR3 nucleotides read TGTGCCTGGAGTGGGTCGGGGTACATTTCCTCCTACGAGCAGTACTTC. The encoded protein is CAWSGSGYISSYEQYF.

The CDR3, as DNA: TGTGCCAGCAGCTTAGCGCAGGGGCTGGTGAACACTGAAGCTTTCTTT. Amino acids: CASSLAQGLVNTEAFF. The chain uses TRBV11-2 and TRBJ1-1; tentatively, D is TRBD1 (6 bases). The germline V gene encodes CDR1 SGHAT and CDR2 FQNNGV. V was pared by 1 base and J by 0 bases, with 12 bases between. The CDR3 is 16 residues long.

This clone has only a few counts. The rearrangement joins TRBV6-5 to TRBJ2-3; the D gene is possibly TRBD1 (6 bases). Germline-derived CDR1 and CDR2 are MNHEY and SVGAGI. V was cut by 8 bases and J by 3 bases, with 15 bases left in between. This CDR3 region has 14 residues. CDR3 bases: TGTGCCAGCTTACAGGGAGTGCAAACAGATACGCAGTATTTT. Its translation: CASLQGVQTDTQYF.

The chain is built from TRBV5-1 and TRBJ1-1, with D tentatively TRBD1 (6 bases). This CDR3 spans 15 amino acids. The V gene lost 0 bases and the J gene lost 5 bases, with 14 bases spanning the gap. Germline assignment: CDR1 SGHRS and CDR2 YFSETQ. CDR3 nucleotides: TGCGCCAGCAGCTTGGAAACGTCAGGGGAGACTGAAGCTTTCTTT. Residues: CASSLETSGETEAFF.

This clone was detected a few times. The CDR3 DNA reads as TGTGCCAGCAGCTTCGGGGGATATCAGCCCCAGCATTTT. The encoded protein is CASSFGGYQPQHF. The rearrangement joins TRBV5-6 to TRBJ1-5; D is perhaps TRBD1 (5 bases). The V gene's germline CDR1 is SGHDT and CDR2 YYEEEE. This CDR3 spans 13 amino acids. Deletions cut 2 bases from V and 5 bases from J, with 8 bases between.

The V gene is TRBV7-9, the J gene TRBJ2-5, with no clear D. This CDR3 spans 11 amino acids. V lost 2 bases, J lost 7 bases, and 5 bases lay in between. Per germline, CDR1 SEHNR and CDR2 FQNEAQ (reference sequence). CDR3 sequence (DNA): TGTGCCAGCAGCTTACCGGGGACCCAGTACTTC. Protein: CASSLPGTQYF.

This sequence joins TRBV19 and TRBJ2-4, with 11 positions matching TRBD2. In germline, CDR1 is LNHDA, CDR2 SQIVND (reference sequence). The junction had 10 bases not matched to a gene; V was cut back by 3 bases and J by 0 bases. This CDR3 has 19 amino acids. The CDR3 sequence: CASSILAGGADLAKNIQYF. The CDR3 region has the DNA TGTGCCAGTAGTATCTTAGCGGGAGGGGCTGACCTAGCCAAAAACATTCAGTACTTC.

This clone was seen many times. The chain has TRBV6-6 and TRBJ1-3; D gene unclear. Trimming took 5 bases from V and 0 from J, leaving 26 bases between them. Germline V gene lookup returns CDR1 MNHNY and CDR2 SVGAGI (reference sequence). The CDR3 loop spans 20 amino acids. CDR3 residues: CASSPRATRVSKTSGNTIYF. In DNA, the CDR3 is TGTGCCAGCAGTCCCAGAGCCACCCGGGTCTCGAAAACCTCTGGAAACACCATATATTTT.

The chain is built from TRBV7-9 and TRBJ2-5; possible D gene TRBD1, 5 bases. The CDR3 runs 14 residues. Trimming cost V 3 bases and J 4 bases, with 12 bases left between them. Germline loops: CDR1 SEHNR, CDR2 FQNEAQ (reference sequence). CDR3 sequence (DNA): TGTGCCAGCAGCTTTGGGGCCACTGGAGAGACCCAGTACTTC. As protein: CASSFGATGETQYF.

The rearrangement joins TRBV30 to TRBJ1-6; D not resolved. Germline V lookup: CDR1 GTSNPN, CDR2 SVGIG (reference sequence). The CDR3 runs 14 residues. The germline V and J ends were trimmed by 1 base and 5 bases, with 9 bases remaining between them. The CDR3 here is CAWSDNFHNSPLHF. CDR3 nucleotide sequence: TGTGCCTGGAGTGATAACTTCCATAATTCACCCCTCCACTTT.

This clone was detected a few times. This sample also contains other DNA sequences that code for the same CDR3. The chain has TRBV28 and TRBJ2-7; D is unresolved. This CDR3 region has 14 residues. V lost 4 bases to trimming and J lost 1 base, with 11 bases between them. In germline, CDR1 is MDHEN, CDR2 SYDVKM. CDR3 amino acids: CASSSPTGSYEQYF. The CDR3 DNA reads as TGTGCCAGCAGTTCTCCCACGGGTTCCTACGAGCAGTACTTC.

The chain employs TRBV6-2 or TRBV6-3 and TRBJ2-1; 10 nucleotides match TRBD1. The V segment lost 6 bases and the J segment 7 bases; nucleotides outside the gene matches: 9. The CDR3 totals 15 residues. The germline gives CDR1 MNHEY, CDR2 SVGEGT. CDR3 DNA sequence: TGTGCCAGCAGCCCCCTCCAGGGACAGGGGAATGAGCAGTTCTTC. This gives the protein CASSPLQGQGNEQFF.

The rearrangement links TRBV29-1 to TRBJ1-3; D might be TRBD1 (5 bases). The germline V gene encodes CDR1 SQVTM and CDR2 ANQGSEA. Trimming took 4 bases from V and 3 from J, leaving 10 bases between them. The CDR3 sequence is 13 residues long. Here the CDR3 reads CSVGGEGGNTIYF. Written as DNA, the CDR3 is TGCAGCGTTGGGGGGGAGGGTGGAAACACCATATATTTT.

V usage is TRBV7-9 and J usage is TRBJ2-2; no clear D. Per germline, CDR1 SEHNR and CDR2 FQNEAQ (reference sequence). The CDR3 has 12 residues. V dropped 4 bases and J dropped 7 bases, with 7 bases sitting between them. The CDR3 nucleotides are TGTGCCAGCAGCTCGCCAGGCGGGGAGCTGTTTTTT. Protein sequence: CASSSPGGELFF.